These T cell receptor beta chains were read from a single sample in a study of blood T cell repertoires in COVID-19. Profiling relied on immunoSEQ multiplex PCR, and the TCRdb table lists in-frame clones only, not all of them. The sample includes 110,000 or so clones, over 70% of them seen just once. The sample was peripheral blood. These receptors were taken from a human donor in a cohort sampled during active or convalescent COVID-19. Each CDR3 is given with its conserved first and last residue. A D gene is named only where the DNA matches it firmly. The size field is filled for only some rows; it gives once, few, many or a size class.

V gene	J gene	D gene	clone size	CDR3 length	CDR3 DNA	CDR3 protein
TRBV14	TRBJ2-1	TRBD2	-	17	TGTGCCAGCAGCCAAGAAAGTAGCGGGGCCCTCTACAATGAGCAGTTCTTC	CASSQESSGALYNEQFF
TRBV2	TRBJ2-5	-	-	14	TGTGCCAGCAGTCCCGGGATGGCAGGAGAGACCCAGTACTTC	CASSPGMAGETQYF
TRBV7-2	TRBJ1-4	TRBD1	once	15	TGTGCCAGCAGCTTAGAGGGACAGCAGTATGAAAAACTGTTTTTT	CASSLEGQQYEKLFF
TRBV11-2	TRBJ2-3	TRBD2	-	14	TGTGCCAGCAGCAAACTAGCGAGCACAGATACGCAGTATTTT	CASSKLASTDTQYF
TRBV6-5	TRBJ1-5	-	-	13	TGTGCCAGCAGCCGCGAGAGGTTTCAGCCCCAGCATTTT	CASSRERFQPQHF
TRBV28	TRBJ1-5	-	-	12	TGTGCCAGCAGCTTGAACCGAGCGGCCCAGCATTTT	CASSLNRAAQHF
TRBV19	TRBJ2-7	TRBD2	-	15	TGTGCCAGTAGCCAGCAAGGACTAGGGACGTACGAGCAGTACTTC	CASSQQGLGTYEQYF
TRBV29-1	TRBJ1-2	-	-	14	TGCAGCGTTGTATTTGTGGGGGCGACTTATGGCTACACCTTC	CSVVFVGATYGYTF
TRBV4-3	TRBJ2-3	TRBD1	-	15	TGCGCCAGCAGCCAGAGGGACAGGGGGTCGGATACGCAGTATTTT	CASSQRDRGSDTQYF
TRBV6-6	TRBJ2-7	TRBD1	-	17	TGTGCCAGCAGTCCTCCCGGGACAGGGGTTTTGGGCTACGAGCAGTACTTC	CASSPPGTGVLGYEQYF
TRBV5-1	TRBJ2-1	TRBD2	-	14	TGCGCCAGCAGCCCTGGGACTAGCGGGACCAGGGAGTTCTTC	CASSPGTSGTREFF
TRBV5-1	TRBJ2-2	-	-	13	TGCGCCAGCAGCTTTGCGGGCCCCGGGGAGCTGTTTTTT	CASSFAGPGELFF
TRBV19	TRBJ1-5	-	-	13	TGTGCCAGTAGTGGGCAGGGAGGTCAGCCCCAGCATTTT	CASSGQGGQPQHF
TRBV12-3/TRBV12-4	TRBJ1-2	-	-	13	TGTGCCAGCAGCCCCGGGACACCCTATGGCTACACCTTC	CASSPGTPYGYTF
TRBV28	TRBJ2-5	-	-	13	TGTGCCAGCAGTCTTCCCCCGCAAGAGACCCAGTACTTC	CASSLPPQETQYF
TRBV5-4	TRBJ2-1	TRBD2	-	16	TGTGCCAGCAGCCCCGGGACTAGCGGGAAATATGGTGAGCAGTTCTTC	CASSPGTSGKYGEQFF
TRBV27	TRBJ2-3	TRBD2	-	17	TGTGCCAGCAGTTCCCCCTTGATAGCGGGAGTCTCAGATACGCAGTATTTT	CASSSPLIAGVSDTQYF
TRBV12-3/TRBV12-4	TRBJ2-1	-	-	13	TGTGCCAGCAGTTCCCCAGCCTACAATGAGCAGTTCTTC	CASSSPAYNEQFF
TRBV12-5	TRBJ2-2	TRBD1	-	15	TGTGCTAGTGGTTTGGGACAGGGGAGCACCGGGGAGCTGTTTTTT	CASGLGQGSTGELFF
TRBV7-6	TRBJ2-5	TRBD1	-	14	TGTGCCAGCAGCCGGACAGGGTTGGGGGAGACCCAGTACTTC	CASSRTGLGETQYF
TRBV29-1	TRBJ2-1	-	-	13	TGCAGCGCCCTGGTTGGGGGGAACAATGAGCAGTTCTTC	CSALVGGNNEQFF
TRBV12-1	TRBJ1-1	-	-	11	TGTGCCAGCAGCGTAAACACTGAAGCTTTCTTT	CASSVNTEAFF
TRBV5-8	TRBJ1-5	-	-	15	TGTGCCAGCAGCTGGGGGACTAATAGCAATCAGCCCCAGCATTTT	CASSWGTNSNQPQHF
TRBV9	TRBJ2-5	-	-	17	TGTGCCAGCAGCCCAAACCGAGGACTCCTACGGCAGGAGACCCAGTACTTC	CASSPNRGLLRQETQYF
TRBV12-2	TRBJ1-5	-	once	16	TGTGCAAGTCGCTTACCTAAGGGGTCTAGCAATCAGCCCCAGCATTTT	CASRLPKGSSNQPQHF
TRBV5-1	TRBJ1-4	TRBD1	few	15	TGCGCCAGCAGCATCGACAGGGTTTCGGGTGAAAAACTGTTTTTT	CASSIDRVSGEKLFF
TRBV19	TRBJ2-1	TRBD2	-	15	TGTGCCAGTACCGTCAAAGGACTAGCGTCGAATGAGCAGTTCTTC	CASTVKGLASNEQFF
TRBV27	TRBJ2-1	-	-	14	TGTGCCAGCAGCCGCCTCCCGCGGAGTAATGAGCAGTTCTTC	CASSRLPRSNEQFF
TRBV6-5	TRBJ2-1	-	-	15	TGTGCCAGCAGCAAGGAGGTTAGCTCCTACAATGAGCAGTTCTTC	CASSKEVSSYNEQFF
TRBV29-1	TRBJ1-2	TRBD1	-	16	TGCAGCGTTGAAACACTGTCTTGGGACAGGGACTATGGCTACACCTTC	CSVETLSWDRDYGYTF